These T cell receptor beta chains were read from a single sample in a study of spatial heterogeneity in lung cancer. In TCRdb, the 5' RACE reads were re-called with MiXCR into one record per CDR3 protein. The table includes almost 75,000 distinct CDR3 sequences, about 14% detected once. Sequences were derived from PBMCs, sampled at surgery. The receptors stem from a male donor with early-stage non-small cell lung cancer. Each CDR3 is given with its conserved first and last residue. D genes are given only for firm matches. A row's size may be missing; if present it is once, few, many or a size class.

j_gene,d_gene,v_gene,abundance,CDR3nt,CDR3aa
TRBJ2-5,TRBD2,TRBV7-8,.,TGTGCCAGCAGCGTGCCAGCGGGAGGGCCTCGGGAGACCCAGTACTTC,CASSVPAGGPRETQYF
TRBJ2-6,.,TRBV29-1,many,TGCAGCGTTGAACAGGGTCTCTTAAGCTCTGGGGCCAACGTCCTGACTTTC,CSVEQGLLSSGANVLTF
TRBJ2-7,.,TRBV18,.,TGTGCCAGCTCGAGGGGTAGTTTGGACGAGCAGTACTTC,CASSRGSLDEQYF
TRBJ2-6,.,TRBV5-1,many,TGCGCCAGCAGCTTGGTCCCGTCCTCTGGGGCCAACGTCCTGACTTTC,CASSLVPSSGANVLTF
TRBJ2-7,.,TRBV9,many,TGTGCCAGCAGCGTTGGGAATTCCTACGAGCAGTACTTC,CASSVGNSYEQYF
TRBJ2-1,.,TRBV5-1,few,TGCGCCAGCAGACGGGAGACAGGGAACTCCTACAATGAGCAGTTCTTC,CASRRETGNSYNEQFF
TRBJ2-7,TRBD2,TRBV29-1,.,TGCAGCGTTGAAGGACTAGCGGGAGGGAACTACGAGCAGTACTTC,CSVEGLAGGNYEQYF
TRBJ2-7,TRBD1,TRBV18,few,TGTGCCAGCTCACCGGGACAGACGAGCTCCTACGAGCAGTACTTC,CASSPGQTSSYEQYF
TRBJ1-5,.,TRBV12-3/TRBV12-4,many,TGTGCCAGCACTAAGGAAATTAGCAATCAGCCCCAGCATTTT,CASTKEISNQPQHF
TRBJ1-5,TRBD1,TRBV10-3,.,TGTGCCACGAGCGGGACAGGGGAGATAACGCCCCAGCATTTT,CATSGTGEITPQHF
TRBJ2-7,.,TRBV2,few,TGTGCCAGCAGTGAATCGGCAGCCACTACGGAGCAGTACTTC,CASSESAATTEQYF
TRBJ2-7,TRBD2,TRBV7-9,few,TGTGCCAGCAGCTTACTGACTAGCGGGGCCTACGAGCAGTACTTC,CASSLLTSGAYEQYF
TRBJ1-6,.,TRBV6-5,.,TGTGCCAGCAGTTACAGGGGTGAGGATTCACCCCTCCACTTT,CASSYRGEDSPLHF
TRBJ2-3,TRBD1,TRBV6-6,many,TGTGCCAGCAGTTACCCGGCCGGGACAGGTGCCACAGATACGCAGTATTTT,CASSYPAGTGATDTQYF
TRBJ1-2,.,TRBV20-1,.,TGCAGTGCTAGGGAACAGGGCAACTATGGCTACACCTTC,CSAREQGNYGYTF
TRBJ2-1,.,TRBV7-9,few,TGTGCCAGCAGCCGAGAGTGGGACACCCACAATGAGCAGTTCTTC,CASSREWDTHNEQFF
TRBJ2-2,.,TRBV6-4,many,TGTGCCAGCAGTGACTCGAGATTCACCGGGGAGCTGTTTTTT,CASSDSRFTGELFF
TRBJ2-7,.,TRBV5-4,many,TGTGCCAGCAGCATGGACGCCAGCTCCTACGAGCAGTACTTC,CASSMDASSYEQYF
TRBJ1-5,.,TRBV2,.,TGTGCCAGCTCTAATGAGGGCAATCAGCCCCAGCATTTT,CASSNEGNQPQHF
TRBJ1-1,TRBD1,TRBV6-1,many,TGTGCCAGCAGTACAGGGGTAGGGACTGAAGCTTTCTTT,CASSTGVGTEAFF
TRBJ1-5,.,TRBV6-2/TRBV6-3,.,TGTGCCAGCAGTTACAATCCAGGAGTTGGTTATTCTAATCAGCCCCAGCATTTT,CASSYNPGVGYSNQPQHF
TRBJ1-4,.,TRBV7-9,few,TGTGCCAGCAGCTTTAACCCATTGGGAAAACTGTTTTTT,CASSFNPLGKLFF
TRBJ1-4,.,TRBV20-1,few,TGCAGTGCTAGAGCATTGGGGTTGTATGAAAAACTGTTTTTT,CSARALGLYEKLFF
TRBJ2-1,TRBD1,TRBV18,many,TGTGCCAGCTCACCACCAGGACAGGGCCTCTACAATGAGCAGTTCTTC,CASSPPGQGLYNEQFF
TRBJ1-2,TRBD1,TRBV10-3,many,TGTGCCATCAGTGAGTCGGCAGGGGGCAACTATGGCTACACCTTC,CAISESAGGNYGYTF
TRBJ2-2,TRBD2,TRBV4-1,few,TGCGCCAGCAGCCAAGAGGGAGTAGCGGGGTACGCCGGGGAGCTGTTTTTT,CASSQEGVAGYAGELFF
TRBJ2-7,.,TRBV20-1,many,TGCAGTGCCCTTCCGGGACACTACGAGCAGTACTTC,CSALPGHYEQYF
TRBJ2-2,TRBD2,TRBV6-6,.,TGTGCCAGCAGTTACTTAGGACTAGCGGGAGCGGGCGGGGAGCTGTTTTTT,CASSYLGLAGAGGELFF
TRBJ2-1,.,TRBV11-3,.,TGTGCCAGCAGCCTAGAAGGTTACAATGAGCAGTTCTTC,CASSLEGYNEQFF
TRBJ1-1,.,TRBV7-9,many,TGTGCCAGCAGCTCCCCCCACAGCGATACTTGGAACACTGAAGCTTTCTTT,CASSSPHSDTWNTEAFF
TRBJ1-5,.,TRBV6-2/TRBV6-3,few,TGTGCCAGCAGTTACCCGAACCGGGGGCCCCAGCATTTT,CASSYPNRGPQHF
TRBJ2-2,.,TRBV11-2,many,TGTGCCAGCAGCTCCCCGGGCCTTAGGGGTACCGGGGAGCTGTTTTTT,CASSSPGLRGTGELFF
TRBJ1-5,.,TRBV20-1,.,TGCAGTGCTAGAGTCGACCCCGGGCAGCCCCAGCATTTT,CSARVDPGQPQHF
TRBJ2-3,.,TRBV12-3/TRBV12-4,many,TGTGCCAGCAGCTTCACAGATACGCAGTATTTT,CASSFTDTQYF
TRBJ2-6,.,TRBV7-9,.,TGTGCCTTAATGGTCACTGGGGCCAACGTCCTGACTTTC,CALMVTGANVLTF
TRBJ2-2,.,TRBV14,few,TGTGCCAGTATCAGACAGACGAACACCGGGGAGCTGTTTTTT,CASIRQTNTGELFF
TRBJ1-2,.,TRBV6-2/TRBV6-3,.,TGTGCCGGTTCGAGACAGGCCTTTGATGGCTACACCTTC,CAGSRQAFDGYTF
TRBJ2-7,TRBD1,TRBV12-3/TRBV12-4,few,TGTGCCAGCAGTCGACAGGGACGGGACTACGAGCAGTACTTC,CASSRQGRDYEQYF
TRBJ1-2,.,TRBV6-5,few,TGTGCCAGCAGTTACTCGACTGGAGGGCACTATGGCTACACCTTC,CASSYSTGGHYGYTF
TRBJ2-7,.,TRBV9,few,TGTGCCAGCAGCGTATTCAAGGGGCCCTCGATTAGCGGATTGATCGAGCAGTACTTC,CASSVFKGPSISGLIEQYF
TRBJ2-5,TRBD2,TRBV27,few,TGTGCCACCCGGGACTACCAAAGGAAGACCCAGTACTTC,CATRDYQRKTQYF
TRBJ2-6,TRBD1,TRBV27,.,TGTGCCAGCAGTCCCGGACAGGGGCGGGCTGGGGCCAACGTCCTGACTTTC,CASSPGQGRAGANVLTF
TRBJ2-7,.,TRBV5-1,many,TGCGCCAGCAGCCCATTGGGGGTGATGGGCGAGCAGTACTTC,CASSPLGVMGEQYF
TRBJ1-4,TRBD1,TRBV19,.,TGTGCCAGTAAGGGGACAGCAGTTGAAAAACTGTTTTTT,CASKGTAVEKLFF